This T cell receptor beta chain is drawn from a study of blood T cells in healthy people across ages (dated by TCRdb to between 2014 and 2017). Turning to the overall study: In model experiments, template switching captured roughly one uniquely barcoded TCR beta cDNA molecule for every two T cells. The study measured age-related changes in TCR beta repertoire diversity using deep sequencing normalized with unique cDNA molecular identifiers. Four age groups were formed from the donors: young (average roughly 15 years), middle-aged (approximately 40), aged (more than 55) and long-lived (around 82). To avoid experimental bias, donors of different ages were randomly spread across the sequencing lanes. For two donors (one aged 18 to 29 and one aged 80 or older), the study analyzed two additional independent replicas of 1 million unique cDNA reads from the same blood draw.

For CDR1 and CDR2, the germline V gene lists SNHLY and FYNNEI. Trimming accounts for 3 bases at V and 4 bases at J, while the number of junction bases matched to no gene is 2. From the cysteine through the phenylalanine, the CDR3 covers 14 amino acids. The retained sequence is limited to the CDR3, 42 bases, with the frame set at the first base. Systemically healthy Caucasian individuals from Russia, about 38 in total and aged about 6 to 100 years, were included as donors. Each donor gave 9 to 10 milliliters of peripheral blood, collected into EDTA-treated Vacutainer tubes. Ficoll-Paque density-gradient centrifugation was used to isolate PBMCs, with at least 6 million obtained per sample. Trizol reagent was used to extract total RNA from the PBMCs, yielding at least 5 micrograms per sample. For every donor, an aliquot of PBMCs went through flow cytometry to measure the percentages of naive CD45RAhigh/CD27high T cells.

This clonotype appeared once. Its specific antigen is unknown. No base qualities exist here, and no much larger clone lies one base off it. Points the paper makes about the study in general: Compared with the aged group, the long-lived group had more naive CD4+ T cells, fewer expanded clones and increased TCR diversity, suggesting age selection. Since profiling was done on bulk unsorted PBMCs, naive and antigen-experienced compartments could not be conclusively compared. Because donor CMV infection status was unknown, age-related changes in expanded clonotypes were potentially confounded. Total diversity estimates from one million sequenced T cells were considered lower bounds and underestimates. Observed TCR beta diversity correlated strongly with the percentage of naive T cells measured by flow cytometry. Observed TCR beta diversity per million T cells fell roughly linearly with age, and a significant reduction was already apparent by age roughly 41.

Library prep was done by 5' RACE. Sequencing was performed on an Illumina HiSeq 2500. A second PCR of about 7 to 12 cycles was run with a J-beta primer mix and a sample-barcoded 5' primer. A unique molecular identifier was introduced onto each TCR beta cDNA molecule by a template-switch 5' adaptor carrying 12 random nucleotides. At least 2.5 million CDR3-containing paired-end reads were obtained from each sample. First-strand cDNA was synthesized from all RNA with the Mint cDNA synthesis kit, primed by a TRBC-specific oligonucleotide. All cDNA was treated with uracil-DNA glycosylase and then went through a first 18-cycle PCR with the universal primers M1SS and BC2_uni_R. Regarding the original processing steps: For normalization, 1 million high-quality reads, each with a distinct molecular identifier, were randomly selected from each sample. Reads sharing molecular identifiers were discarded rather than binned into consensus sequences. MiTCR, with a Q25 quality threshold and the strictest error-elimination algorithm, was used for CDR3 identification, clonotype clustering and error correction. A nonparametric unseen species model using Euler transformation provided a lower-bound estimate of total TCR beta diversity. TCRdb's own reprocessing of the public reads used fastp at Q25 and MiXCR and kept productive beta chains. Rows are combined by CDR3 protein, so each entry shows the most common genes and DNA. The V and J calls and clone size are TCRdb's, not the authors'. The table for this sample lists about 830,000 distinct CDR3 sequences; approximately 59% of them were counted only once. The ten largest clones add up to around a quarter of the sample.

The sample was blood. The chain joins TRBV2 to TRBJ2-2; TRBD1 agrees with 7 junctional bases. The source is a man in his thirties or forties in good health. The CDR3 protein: CASSDGTATGELFF. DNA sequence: TGTGCCAGCAGTGATGGGACAGCCACCGGGGAGCTGTTTTTT.